Presented here are 19 T cell receptor beta chains from one specimen sequenced in a study of beta chain features in type 1 diabetes. The whole isolated RNA underwent reverse transcription, so sequencing captured expressed TCRB transcripts. This table comes from immunoSEQ multiplex PCR, and its TCRdb copy is limited to in-frame clones, with some not included. The sample gives under 450,000 clones, roughly 14% of which show up once; 0.03% to 0.04% is in the top ten. The sequencing input was naive CD4+ T cells from blood. Receptor source: a man aged 25-40 years in good health.

The chain carries TRBV7-9 and TRBJ2-6; D is undetermined. The germline CDR1 and CDR2 sequences are SEHNR and FQNEAQ (reference sequence). Trimming stripped 11 bases from V and 0 bases from J, with 11 bases between. The CDR3 loop spans 14 amino acids. The CDR3 coding sequence is TGTGCCCTCACGATTCACTCTGGGGCCAACGTCCTGACTTTC. Protein: CALTIHSGANVLTF.

This clone showed up many times. V gene TRBV30 combines with J gene TRBJ2-1; TRBD2 aligns across 7 bases. V lost 6 bases, J lost 1 base, and 3 bases stayed unmatched. The germline gives CDR1 GTSNPN, CDR2 SVGIG (reference sequence). The CDR3 extends over 13 amino acids. Here the CDR3 reads CACKLASYNEQFF. The CDR3 nucleotides read TGTGCCTGCAAACTAGCGTCCTACAATGAGCAGTTCTTC.

V gene TRBV27 combines with J gene TRBJ1-1, with TRBD1 matching over 8 bases. The CDR3 runs 14 residues. Germline V gives CDR1 MNHEY, CDR2 SMNVEV (reference sequence). The V gene end was trimmed by 5 bases and the J gene end by 4 bases; junction bases not matched to a gene: 6. The CDR3 sequence: CASSPGGWGTEAFF. The CDR3 DNA reads TGTGCCAGCAGTCCAGGGGGCTGGGGCACTGAAGCTTTCTTT.

The gene calls are TRBV5-6 and TRBJ2-5, with a weak D call TRBD2 (5 bases). Germline V gene data show CDR1 as SGHDT and CDR2 as YYEEEE. With 5 bases removed from V and 2 bases from J, the gap between germline ends came to 10 bases. The CDR3 is 13 residues long. CDR3 in DNA: TGTGCCAGCAGTTGGCGAGGGCAAGAGACCCAGTACTTC. This gives the protein CASSWRGQETQYF.

Concerning this clone itself: One junction end disagrees with the germline gene, perhaps due to a read error. This CDR3 reads CALSVHGSVLGKLFF. The CDR3 region has the DNA TGTGCCTTGAGTGTACACGGGTCGGTGCTGGGAAAACTGTTTTTT. The rearrangement joins TRBV30 to TRBJ1-4; D call uncertain. The germline V gene has CDR1 GTSNPN and CDR2 SVGIG (reference sequence). The CDR3 is 15 amino acids. Full variable domain (rest looked up from reference TRBV30 and TRBJ1-4): SQTIHQWPATLVQPVGSPLSLECTVEGTSNPNLYWYRQAAGRGLQLLFYSVGIGQISSEVPQNLSASRPQDRQFILSSKKLLLSDSGFYLCALSVHGSVLGKLFFGSGTQLSVL.

This sequence joins TRBV5-1 and TRBJ2-5; D gene uncertain. This CDR3 spans 13 amino acids. Deletions cut 4 bases from V and 4 bases from J, with 11 bases between. Germline lookup yields CDR1 SGHRS and CDR2 YFSETQ. The CDR3 region is CASSQLFGETQYF. The CDR3 DNA reads as TGCGCCAGCAGCCAGCTTTTCGGAGAGACCCAGTACTTC. The full variable domain, its missing parts supplied by reference TRBV5-1 and TRBJ2-5, is KAGVTQTPRYLIKTRGQQVTLSCSPISGHRSVSWYQQTPGQGLQFLFEYFSETQRNKGNFPGRFSGRQFSNSRSEMNVSTLELGDSALYLCASSQLFGETQYFGPGTRLLVL.

This clone has just a few counts. This rearrangement joins TRBV27 to TRBJ2-1; the D gene could be TRBD1 or TRBD2 (6 bases each). This CDR3 spans 13 amino acids. V was shortened by 3 bases and J by 8 bases, with 11 bases between the two germline ends. The germline V gene has CDR1 MNHEY and CDR2 SMNVEV (reference sequence). As DNA, the CDR3 is TGTGCCAGCAGTTTGTATAGGGGGGATGAGCAGTTCTTC. Translation: CASSLYRGDEQFF.

This clone showed up just a few times. The V gene is TRBV6-1, the J gene TRBJ2-1, with a tentative D call TRBD2 (5 bases). Germline V gene lookup returns CDR1 MNHNS and CDR2 SASEGT. The CDR3 sequence is 13 residues long. V shed 3 bases and J shed 9 bases, with 12 bases lying between them. CDR3 region: CASSDGKAIEQFF. The CDR3 DNA sequence: TGTGCCAGCAGTGACGGGAAGGCAATTGAGCAGTTCTTC.

J is TRBJ2-3 and V is TRBV18; D is possibly TRBD2 (6 bases). CDR1 and CDR2 (germline): KGHSH, LQKENI. The CDR3 has 14 amino acids. The V and J ends lost 2 bases and 14 bases respectively, with 20 bases between them. The CDR3 reads CASSPTGAGSDGYF. In DNA form, the CDR3 reads TGTGCCAGCTCACCAACGGGAGCCGGATCCGATGGGTATTTT. The variable domain in full, with the rest retrieved from reference TRBV18 and TRBJ2-3, is NAGVMQNPRHLVRRRGQEARLRCSPMKGHSHVYWYRQLPEEGLKFMVYLQKENIIDESGMPKERFSAEFPKEGPSILRIQQVVRGDSAAYFCASSPTGAGSDGYFGPGTRLTVL.

This chain links TRBV19 with TRBJ2-7; D is undetermined. The CDR3 spans 15 residues. From germline, CDR1 is LNHDA and CDR2 SQIVND (reference sequence). Trimming removed 2 bases at V and 3 bases at J, with 14 bases between. The CDR3 region is CASSIRAGGSYEQYV. The CDR3 DNA sequence: TGTGCCAGTAGTATACGGGCCGGCGGAAGCTACGAGCAGTACGTC.

This clone appeared a few times. V usage is TRBV7-8 and J usage is TRBJ2-1; D gene unclear. V lost 5 bases and J lost 0, with 11 bases in between. This CDR3 is 15 amino acids long. Germline values: CDR1 SGHVS, CDR2 FQNEAQ. The CDR3 DNA reads TGTGCCAGCAGCCCTCATGGTAGCTCCTACAATGAGCAGTTCTTC. This gives the protein CASSPHGSSYNEQFF.

This chain links TRBV7-2 with TRBJ2-7; D uncertain. Germline V gene data show CDR1 as SGHTA and CDR2 as FQGNSA. The V and J ends lost 6 bases and 7 bases respectively, with 13 bases between them. This CDR3 region has 12 residues. The CDR3 sequence is CASSHEVGEQYV. In nucleotides, the CDR3 is TGTGCCAGCAGTCATGAGGTGGGAGAGCAGTACGTC.

The V gene is TRBV18, the J gene TRBJ1-2; D gene unclear. This CDR3 is built from 13 residues. Germline values: CDR1 KGHSH, CDR2 LQKENI. V lost 2 bases to trimming and J lost 6 bases, with 10 bases between them. The CDR3 sequence is CASSPESRDGYTF. The CDR3 DNA follows: TGTGCCAGCTCACCAGAATCGCGGGATGGCTACACCTTC.

The V call is TRBV7-2, the J call TRBJ2-1, with TRBD2 matching 9 bases. J was trimmed by 3 bases and V by 2 bases; bases with no gene match: 2. There are 15 residues in the CDR3. Per germline, CDR1 SGHTA and CDR2 FQGNSA. DNA for the CDR3: TGTGCCAGCAGCTTATATAGCGGGGGCTACAATGAGCAGTTCTTC. It specifies CASSLYSGGYNEQFF.

V gene TRBV25-1 combines with J gene TRBJ2-2, with D perhaps matching TRBD1 or TRBD2 (6 bases each). Germline-derived CDR1 and CDR2 are MGHDK and SYGVNS. V was pared by 9 bases and J by 5 bases, with 22 bases between. The CDR3 is 16 amino acids. The CDR3 bases are TGTGCCAGTTCCTGGGGGCGGGGACCCCGAACCGGGGAGCTGTTTTTT. Its translation is CASSWGRGPRTGELFF.

This clone was found a few times. The genes are TRBV19 and TRBJ2-7; possibly TRBD2 for D (5 bases). There are 12 residues in the CDR3. CDR1 and CDR2 from the germline V gene are LNHDA and SQIVND (reference sequence). V lost 7 bases and J lost 6, with 13 bases in between. In nucleotides, the CDR3 is TGTGCCAGTACTAGGGCTAGCTCCGAGCAGTACGTC. This codes for CASTRASSEQYV.

This clone was found a few times. This chain links TRBV29-1 with TRBJ1-1; TRBD1 matches at 8 bases. Trimming took 7 bases from V and 1 from J; bases not matched to a gene: 14. This CDR3 is built from 16 residues. The germline CDR1 and CDR2 sequences are SQVTM and ANQGSEA. Here the CDR3 reads CSAWRDRRGWNTEAFF. CDR3 in DNA: TGCAGCGCCTGGAGGGACAGGAGAGGCTGGAACACTGAAGCTTTCTTT.

Concerning this clone: Other DNA sequences in this sample translate to the same CDR3. The V call is TRBV7-2, the J call TRBJ2-3; D is unclear. CDR3 length equals 13 residues. Germline CDR1 SGHTA, CDR2 FQGNSA. Trimming left V 0 bases short and J 4 bases short, with 5 bases between. CDR3 sequence (DNA): TGTGCCAGCAGCTTAGCGCGTGCAGATACGCAGTATTTT. This sequence encodes CASSLARADTQYF.

The genes are TRBV14 and TRBJ2-3; D remains ambiguous. Trimming removed 2 bases at V and 2 bases at J, with 11 bases between. The CDR3 is 15 amino acids. The germline CDR1 and CDR2 sequences are SGHDN and FVKESK. This CDR3 is CASSQFSSHTDTQYF. In nucleotides, the CDR3 is TGTGCCAGCAGCCAATTCAGCTCTCACACAGATACGCAGTATTTT.